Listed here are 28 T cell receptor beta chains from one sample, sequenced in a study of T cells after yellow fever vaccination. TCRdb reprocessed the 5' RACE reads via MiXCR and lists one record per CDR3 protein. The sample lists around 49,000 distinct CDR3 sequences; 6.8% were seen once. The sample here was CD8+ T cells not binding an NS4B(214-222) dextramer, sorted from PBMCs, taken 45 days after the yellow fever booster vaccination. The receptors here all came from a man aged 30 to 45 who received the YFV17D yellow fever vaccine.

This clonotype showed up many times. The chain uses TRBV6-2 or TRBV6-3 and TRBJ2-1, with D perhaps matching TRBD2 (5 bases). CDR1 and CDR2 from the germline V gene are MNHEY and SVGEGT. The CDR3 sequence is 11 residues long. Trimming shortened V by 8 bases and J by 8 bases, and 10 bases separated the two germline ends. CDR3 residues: CASGRSYEQFF. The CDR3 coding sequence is TGTGCCAGCGGGAGAAGCTATGAGCAGTTCTTC.

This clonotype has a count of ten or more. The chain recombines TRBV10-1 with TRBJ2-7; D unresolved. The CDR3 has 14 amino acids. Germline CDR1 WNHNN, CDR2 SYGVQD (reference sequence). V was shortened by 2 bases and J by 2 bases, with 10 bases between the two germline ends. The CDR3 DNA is TGCGCCAGCAGTGAGGGGCCCAGCCCCTACGAGCAGTACTTC. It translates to CASSEGPSPYEQYF.

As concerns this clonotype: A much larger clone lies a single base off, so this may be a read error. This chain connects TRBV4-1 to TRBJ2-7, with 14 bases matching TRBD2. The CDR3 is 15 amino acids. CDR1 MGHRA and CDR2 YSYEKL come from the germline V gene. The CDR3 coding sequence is TGCTCCAGCAGCCAGGGACTAGCGGGGGCCTACGAGCAGTACTTC. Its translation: CSSSQGLAGAYEQYF.

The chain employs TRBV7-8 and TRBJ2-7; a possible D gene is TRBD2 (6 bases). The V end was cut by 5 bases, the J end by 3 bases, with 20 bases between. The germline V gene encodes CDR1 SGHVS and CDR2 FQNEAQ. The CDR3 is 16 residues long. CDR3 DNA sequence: TGTGCCAGCAGCCCCCTTGTTGGGGGGAGACACTACGAGCAGTACTTC. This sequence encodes CASSPLVGGRHYEQYF.

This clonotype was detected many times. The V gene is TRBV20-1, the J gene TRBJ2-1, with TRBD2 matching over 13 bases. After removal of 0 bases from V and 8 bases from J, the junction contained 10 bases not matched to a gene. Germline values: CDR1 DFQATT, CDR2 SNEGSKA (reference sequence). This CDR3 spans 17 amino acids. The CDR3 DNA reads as TGCAGTGCTAGAGATAGAACTAGCGGGAGGGCCTTCGATGAGCAGTTCTTC. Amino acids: CSARDRTSGRAFDEQFF.

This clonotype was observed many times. CDR3 nucleotide sequence: TGTGCCAGCAGCTTAGCGGGGGGGAACGAGCAGTACTTC. Amino acid sequence: CASSLAGGNEQYF. The chain uses TRBV7-8 and TRBJ2-7, with TRBD2 matching 7 bases. This CDR3 is 13 amino acids long. The germline V gene has CDR1 SGHVS and CDR2 FQNEAQ. Trimming at V came to 0 bases and at J to 5 bases, leaving 1 base not matched to a gene.

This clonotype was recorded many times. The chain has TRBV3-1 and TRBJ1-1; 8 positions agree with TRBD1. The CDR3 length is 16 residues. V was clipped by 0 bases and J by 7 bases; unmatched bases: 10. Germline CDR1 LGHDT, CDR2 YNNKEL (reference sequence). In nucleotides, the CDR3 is TGTGCCAGCAGCCAAGATATAGATTGGGGGACAGGTGAAGCTTTCTTT. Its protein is CASSQDIDWGTGEAFF.

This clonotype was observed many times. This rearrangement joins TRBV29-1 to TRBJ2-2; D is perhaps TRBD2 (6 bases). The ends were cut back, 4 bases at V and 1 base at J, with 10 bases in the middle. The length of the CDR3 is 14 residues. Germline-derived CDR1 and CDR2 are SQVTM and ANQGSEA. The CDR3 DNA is TGCAGCGTTGTGGGGACTGAGAACACCGGGGAGCTGTTTTTT. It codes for CSVVGTENTGELFF.

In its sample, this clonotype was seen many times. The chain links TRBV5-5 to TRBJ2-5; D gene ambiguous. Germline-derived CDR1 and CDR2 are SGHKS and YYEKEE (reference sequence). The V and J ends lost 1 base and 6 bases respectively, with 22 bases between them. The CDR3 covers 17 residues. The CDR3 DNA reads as TGTGCCAGCAGCTTGTCATGGGGTCTGGGTCTCGAGAAGACCCAGTACTTC. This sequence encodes CASSLSWGLGLEKTQYF.

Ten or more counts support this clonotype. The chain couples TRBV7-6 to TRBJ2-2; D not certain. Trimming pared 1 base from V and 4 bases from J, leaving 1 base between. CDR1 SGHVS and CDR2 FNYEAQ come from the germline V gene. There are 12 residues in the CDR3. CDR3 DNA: TGTGCCAGCAGCTTAGTCACCGGGGAGCTGTTTTTT. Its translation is CASSLVTGELFF. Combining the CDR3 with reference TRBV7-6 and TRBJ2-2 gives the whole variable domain GAGVSQSPRYKVTKRGQDVALRCDPISGHVSLYWYRQALGQGPEFLTYFNYEAQQDKSGLPNDRFSAERPEGSISTLTIQRTEQRDSAMYRCASSLVTGELFFGEGSRLTVL.

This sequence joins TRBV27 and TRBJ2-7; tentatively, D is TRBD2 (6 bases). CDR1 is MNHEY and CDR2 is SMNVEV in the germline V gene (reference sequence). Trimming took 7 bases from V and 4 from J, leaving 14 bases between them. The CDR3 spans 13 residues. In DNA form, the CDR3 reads TGTGCCAGCACCGGAGGGCCTTGGTACGAGCAGTACTTC. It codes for CASTGGPWYEQYF.

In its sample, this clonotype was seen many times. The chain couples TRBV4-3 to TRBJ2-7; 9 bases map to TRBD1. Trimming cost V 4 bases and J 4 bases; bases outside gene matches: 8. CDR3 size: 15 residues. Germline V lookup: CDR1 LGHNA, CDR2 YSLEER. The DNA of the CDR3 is TGCGCCAGCAGCCTCCGCTTACAGGGGGCTTACGAGCAGTACTTC. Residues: CASSLRLQGAYEQYF.

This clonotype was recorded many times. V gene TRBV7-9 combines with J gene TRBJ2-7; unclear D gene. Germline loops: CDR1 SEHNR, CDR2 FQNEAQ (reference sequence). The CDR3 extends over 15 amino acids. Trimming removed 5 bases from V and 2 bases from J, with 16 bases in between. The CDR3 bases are TGTGCCAGCAGCGCCCGATTACAGCCAACCTACGAGCAGTACTTC. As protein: CASSARLQPTYEQYF.

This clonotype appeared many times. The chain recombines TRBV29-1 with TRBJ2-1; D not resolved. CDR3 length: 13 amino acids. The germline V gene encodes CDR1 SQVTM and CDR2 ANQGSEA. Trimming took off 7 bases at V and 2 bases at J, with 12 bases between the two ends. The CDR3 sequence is CSGELPTYNEQFF. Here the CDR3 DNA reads TGCAGCGGAGAGCTTCCCACCTACAATGAGCAGTTCTTC.

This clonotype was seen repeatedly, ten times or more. CDR3 in amino acids: CASSSPTGPTEAFF. The CDR3 DNA reads as TGTGCCAGCAGTTCCCCGACAGGGCCTACTGAAGCTTTCTTT. The rearrangement uses TRBV12-3 or TRBV12-4 and TRBJ1-1; 7 positions agree with TRBD1. CDR3 length: 14 amino acids. The ends lost 4 bases at V and 5 bases at J; junction bases unmatched: 7.

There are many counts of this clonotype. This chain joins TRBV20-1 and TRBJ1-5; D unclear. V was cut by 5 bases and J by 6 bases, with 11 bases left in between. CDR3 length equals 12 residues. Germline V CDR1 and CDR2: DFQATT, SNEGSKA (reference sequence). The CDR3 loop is CSAQTWGQPQHF. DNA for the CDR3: TGCAGTGCTCAGACTTGGGGTCAGCCCCAGCATTTT.

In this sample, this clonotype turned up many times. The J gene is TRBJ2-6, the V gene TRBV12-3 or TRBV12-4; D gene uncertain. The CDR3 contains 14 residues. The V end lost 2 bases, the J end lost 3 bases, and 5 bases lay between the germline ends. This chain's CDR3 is CASSLWVGANVLTF. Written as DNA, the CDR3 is TGTGCCAGCAGTTTATGGGTTGGGGCCAACGTCCTGACTTTC.

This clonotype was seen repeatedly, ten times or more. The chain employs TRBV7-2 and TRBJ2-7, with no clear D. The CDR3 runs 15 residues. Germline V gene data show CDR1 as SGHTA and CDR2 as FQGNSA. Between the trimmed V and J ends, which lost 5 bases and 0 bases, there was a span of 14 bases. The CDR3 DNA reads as TGTGCCAGCAGCCTCAGTGCCCACAGCTCCTACGAGCAGTACTTC. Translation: CASSLSAHSSYEQYF. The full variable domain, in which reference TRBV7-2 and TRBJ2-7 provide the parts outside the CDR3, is GAGVSQSPSNKVTEKGKDVELRCDPISGHTALYWYRQSLGQGLEFLIYFQGNSAPDKSGLPSDRFSAERTGGSVSTLTIQRTQQEDSAVYLCASSLSAHSSYEQYFGPGTRLTVT.

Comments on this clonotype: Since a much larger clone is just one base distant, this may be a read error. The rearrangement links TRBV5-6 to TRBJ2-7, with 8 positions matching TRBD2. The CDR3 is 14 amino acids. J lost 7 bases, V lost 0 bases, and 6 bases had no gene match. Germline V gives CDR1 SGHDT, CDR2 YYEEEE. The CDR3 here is CASSLVSGTGEQYF. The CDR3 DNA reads TGTGCCAGCAGCTTGGTTAGCGGGACGGGAGAGCAGTACTTC. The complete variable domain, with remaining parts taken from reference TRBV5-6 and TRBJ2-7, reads DAGVTQSPTHLIKTRGQQVTLRCSPKSGHDTVSWYQQALGQGPQFIFQYYEEEERQRGNFPDRFSGHQFPNYSSELNVNALLLGDSALYLCASSLVSGTGEQYFGPGTRLTVT.

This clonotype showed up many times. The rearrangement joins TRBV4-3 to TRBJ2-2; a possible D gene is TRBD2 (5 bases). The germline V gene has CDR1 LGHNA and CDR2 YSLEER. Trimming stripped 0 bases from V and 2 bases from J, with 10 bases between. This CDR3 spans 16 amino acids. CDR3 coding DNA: TGCGCCAGCAGCCAAGATTCGGGATACAACACCGGGGAGCTGTTTTTT. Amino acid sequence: CASSQDSGYNTGELFF.

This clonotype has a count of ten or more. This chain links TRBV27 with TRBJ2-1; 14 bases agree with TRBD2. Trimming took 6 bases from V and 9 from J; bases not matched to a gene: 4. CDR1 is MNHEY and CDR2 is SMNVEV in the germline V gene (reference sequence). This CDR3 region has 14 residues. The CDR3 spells CASSGTSGSTEQFF. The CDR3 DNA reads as TGTGCCAGCAGCGGGACTAGCGGGAGTACTGAGCAGTTCTTC.

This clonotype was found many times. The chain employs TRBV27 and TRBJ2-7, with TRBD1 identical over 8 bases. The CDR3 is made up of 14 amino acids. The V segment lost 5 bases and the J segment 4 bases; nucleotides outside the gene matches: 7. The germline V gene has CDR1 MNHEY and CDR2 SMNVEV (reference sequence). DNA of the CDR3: TGTGCCAGCAGTCTGCAGGGGGCGGGGTACGAGCAGTACTTC. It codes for CASSLQGAGYEQYF.

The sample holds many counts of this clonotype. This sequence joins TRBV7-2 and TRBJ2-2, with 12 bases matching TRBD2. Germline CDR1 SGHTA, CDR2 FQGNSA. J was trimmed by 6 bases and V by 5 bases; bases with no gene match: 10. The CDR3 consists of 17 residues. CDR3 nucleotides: TGTGCCAGCAGCCCAAGTCTAGCGGGAGGGTCCCCCGGGGAGCTGTTTTTT. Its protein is CASSPSLAGGSPGELFF.

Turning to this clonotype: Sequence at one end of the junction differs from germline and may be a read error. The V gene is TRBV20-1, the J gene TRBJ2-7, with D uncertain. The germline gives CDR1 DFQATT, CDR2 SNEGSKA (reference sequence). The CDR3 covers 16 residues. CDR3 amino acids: CCARDLRGGESYEQYF. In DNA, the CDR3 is TGCTGTGCTAGAGATTTAAGAGGCGGAGAATCCTACGAGCAGTACTTC.

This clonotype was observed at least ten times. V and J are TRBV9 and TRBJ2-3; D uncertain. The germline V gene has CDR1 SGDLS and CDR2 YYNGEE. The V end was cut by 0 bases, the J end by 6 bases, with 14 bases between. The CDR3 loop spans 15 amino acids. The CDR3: CASSVVGTPGDTQYF. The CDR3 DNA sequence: TGTGCCAGCAGCGTAGTTGGAACCCCTGGGGATACGCAGTATTTT.

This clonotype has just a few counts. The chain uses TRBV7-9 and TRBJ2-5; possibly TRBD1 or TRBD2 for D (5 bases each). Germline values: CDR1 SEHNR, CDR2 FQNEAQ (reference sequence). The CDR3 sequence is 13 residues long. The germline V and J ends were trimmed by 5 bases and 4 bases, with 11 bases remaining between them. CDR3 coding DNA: TGTGCCAGCAGCCCGGGGCTCCCAGAGACCCAGTACTTC. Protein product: CASSPGLPETQYF.

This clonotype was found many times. The CDR3 bases are TGCAGTGCATCCCGAAGCGGGAGGGCCTACGAGCAGTACTTC. Translated, it gives CSASRSGRAYEQYF. The chain is built from TRBV20-1 and TRBJ2-7, with TRBD2 identical over 10 bases. Germline lookup yields CDR1 DFQATT and CDR2 SNEGSKA (reference sequence). This CDR3 contains 14 residues. Trimming cost V 6 bases and J 2 bases; bases outside gene matches: 7.

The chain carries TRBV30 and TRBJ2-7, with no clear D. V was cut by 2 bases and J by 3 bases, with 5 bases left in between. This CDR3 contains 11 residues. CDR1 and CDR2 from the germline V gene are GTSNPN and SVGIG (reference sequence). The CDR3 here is CAWSPNYEQYF. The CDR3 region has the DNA TGTGCCTGGAGTCCAAACTACGAGCAGTACTTC.